This T cell receptor beta chain was sequenced in a study of blood T cell repertoires in COVID-19. Trimming shortened V by 4 bases and J by 3 bases, and 15 bases separated the two germline ends. This CDR3 has 15 amino acids. Germline V gene sequence: CDR1 SEHNR, CDR2 FQNEAQ (reference sequence). Using immunoSEQ multiplex PCR, the repertoire was profiled, and TCRdb retains in-frame clones only, with some absent. The sample records 200,000 to 250,000 clones, 75% to 85% being singletons. The chain links TRBV7-9 to TRBJ1-2, with D tentatively TRBD1 (5 bases). This TCR came from a middle-aged man who had recovered from COVID-19. The sequenced sample was PBMCs or T cells enriched from blood (not recorded which). Written as DNA, the CDR3 is TGTGCCAGCAGCTGGCCCGCGGGGACGGACTATGGCTACACCTTC. Its protein product is CASSWPAGTDYGYTF.